A single sample gave rise to the 8 T cell receptor beta chains below, sequenced in a study of shared T cell receptors in the human thymus. Here immunoSEQ multiplex PCR was the method, and the copy in TCRdb shows in-frame clones only, minus some. The sample includes hundreds of thousands of clones, around three quarters of them seen just once. This sample also belongs to another study, concerning human thymus T cells.

The specimen sequenced was thymocytes. These receptors came from a boy in the first two years of life with a congenital heart defect.

The genes are TRBV4-1 and TRBJ2-3; 10 bases map to TRBD2. After removal of 4 bases from V and 0 bases from J, the junction contained 7 bases not matched to a gene. Germline-derived CDR1 and CDR2 are MGHRA and YSYEKL. This CDR3 region has 17 residues. The CDR3 nucleotides read TGCGCCAGCAGCCGTAGCGGGAGGTACTCTAGCACAGATACGCAGTATTTT. It codes for CASSRSGRYSSTDTQYF.

The chain uses TRBV4-2 and TRBJ2-2, with 9 bases aligning to TRBD2. The CDR3 is 17 residues long. V was pared by 1 base and J by 5 bases, with 8 bases of the junction left unmatched. Per germline, CDR1 LGHNA and CDR2 YNFKEQ. In DNA, the CDR3 is TGTGCCAGCAGCCAAGTCCAAGCGGGAGGTGGGACCGGGGAGCTGTTTTTT. Translation gives CASSQVQAGGGTGELFF.

This chain connects TRBV6-5 to TRBJ1-5, with D perhaps matching TRBD1 (6 bases). The germline gives CDR1 MNHEY, CDR2 SVGAGI. This CDR3 contains 14 residues. V lost 6 bases and J 7 bases, leaving 16 bases between the germline ends. The CDR3 DNA reads TGTGCCAGCAGCCTCGGGGGGGGCGGACAGCCCCAGCATTTT. Protein sequence: CASSLGGGGQPQHF.

The J gene is TRBJ2-5, the V gene TRBV4-2; TRBD2 matches 8 bases. The V gene end was trimmed by 1 base and the J gene end by 1 base; junction bases not matched to a gene: 5. The CDR3 is made up of 16 amino acids. Germline CDR1 LGHNA, CDR2 YNFKEQ. In DNA, the CDR3 is TGTGCCAGCAGCCAAGGACGGGGGGGGGCCCAAGAGACCCAGTACTTC. Translated, it gives CASSQGRGGAQETQYF.

The chain is built from TRBV27 and TRBJ1-2; perhaps TRBD1 as D (6 bases). CDR1 and CDR2 (germline): MNHEY, SMNVEV (reference sequence). The CDR3 loop spans 15 amino acids. Trimming shortened V by 5 bases and J by 2 bases, and 15 bases separated the two germline ends. The CDR3 DNA reads as TGTGCCAGCAGTCCGAGGGACATCAAAAACTATGGCTACACCTTC. Its translation is CASSPRDIKNYGYTF.

The chain employs TRBV9 and TRBJ2-5; 9 nucleotides align to TRBD1. Looked up from germline, CDR1 is SGDLS and CDR2 is YYNGEE. Unmatched junction bases numbered 22, after V lost 3 bases and J lost 4 bases. CDR3 length equals 20 residues. Here the CDR3 DNA reads TGTGCCAGCAGCGACCCCCCGGGACAGGGTGCCCCTGGGTCCCCAGAGACCCAGTACTTC. It is translated as CASSDPPGQGAPGSPETQYF.

V and J are TRBV6-1 and TRBJ1-4; D uncertain. The CDR3 is 14 residues long. CDR1 MNHNS and CDR2 SASEGT come from the germline V gene. With 3 bases removed from V and 4 bases from J, the gap between germline ends came to 9 bases. CDR3 residues: CASSEAVGNEKLFF. The CDR3 DNA reads TGTGCCAGCAGTGAGGCGGTCGGTAATGAAAAACTGTTTTTT.

The table lists this clone with a few counts. This rearrangement joins TRBV13 to TRBJ2-4, with 11 positions matching TRBD1. Germline V CDR1 and CDR2: PRHDT, FYEKMQ (reference sequence). The CDR3 covers 18 residues. The ends lost 4 bases at V and 0 bases at J; junction bases unmatched: 8. The CDR3 protein is CASSSLDRGPLAKNIQYF. CDR3 in DNA: TGTGCCAGCAGCTCCCTGGACAGGGGGCCTTTAGCCAAAAACATTCAGTACTTC.